The 5 T cell receptor beta chains below were found in one sample sequenced in a study of CD8 T cells in ankylosing spondylitis. TCRdb independently ran MiXCR on the 5' RACE reads; one entry per CDR3 protein. Of under 250,000 distinct CDR3 sequences detected, about 10% appear once; the ten largest clones hold about 3%. The material sequenced was blood, either unsorted or a sorted T cell fraction (not recorded which). The receptor set was obtained from a male donor with ankylosing spondylitis or in good health (not recorded which).

This chain joins TRBV5-1 and TRBJ2-7; TRBD2 aligns across 8 bases. The length of the CDR3 is 15 residues. CDR1 is SGHRS, CDR2 YFSETQ, per germline. V shed 4 bases, J shed 3 bases, and the junction held 9 bases outside the gene matches. DNA for the CDR3: TGCGCCAGCAGCAGACGGGAGGGGATTCGCTACGAGCAGTACTTC. Residues: CASSRREGIRYEQYF.

This clonotype was found many times. This chain links TRBV7-6 with TRBJ1-1, with 8 bases identical to TRBD1. The CDR3 sequence is 16 residues long. V lost 5 bases to trimming and J lost 4 bases; unmatched junction nucleotides: 12. CDR1 is SGHVS, CDR2 FNYEAQ, per germline. Here the CDR3 DNA reads TGTGCCAGCAGCACAGGACAGGGTCTCATAGGCACTGAAGCTTTCTTT. Translated: CASSTGQGLIGTEAFF.

There are many counts of this clonotype. This chain's CDR3 is CSARGPGGWPNTGELFF. The CDR3 coding sequence is TGCAGTGCTAGAGGTCCAGGGGGCTGGCCGAACACCGGGGAGCTGTTTTTT. V is TRBV20-1 and J is TRBJ2-2; 8 bases agree with TRBD1. The CDR3 runs to 17 residues. The V gene end was trimmed by 1 base and the J gene end by 0 bases; junction bases not matched to a gene: 7. CDR1 is DFQATT and CDR2 is SNEGSKA in the germline V gene (reference sequence).

This clonotype has at least ten counts. This chain joins TRBV3-1 and TRBJ1-5; D unresolved. The CDR3 is 15 amino acids. V shed 1 base and J shed 7 bases, with 14 bases lying between them. CDR1 LGHDT and CDR2 YNNKEL come from the germline V gene (reference sequence). DNA of the CDR3: TGTGCCAGCAGCCAAGTTCTAGGGTCGAACCAGCCCCAGCATTTT. It yields the protein CASSQVLGSNQPQHF.

This clonotype was detected ten times or more. This chain uses TRBV12-3 or TRBV12-4 with TRBJ2-2; 11 positions match TRBD2. CDR3 length equals 16 residues. J lost 4 bases, V lost 7 bases, and 8 bases had no gene match. The CDR3 sequence: CASTLAGGPPTGELFF. The CDR3 DNA reads TGTGCCAGCACCTTAGCGGGAGGGCCGCCCACCGGGGAGCTGTTTTTT.